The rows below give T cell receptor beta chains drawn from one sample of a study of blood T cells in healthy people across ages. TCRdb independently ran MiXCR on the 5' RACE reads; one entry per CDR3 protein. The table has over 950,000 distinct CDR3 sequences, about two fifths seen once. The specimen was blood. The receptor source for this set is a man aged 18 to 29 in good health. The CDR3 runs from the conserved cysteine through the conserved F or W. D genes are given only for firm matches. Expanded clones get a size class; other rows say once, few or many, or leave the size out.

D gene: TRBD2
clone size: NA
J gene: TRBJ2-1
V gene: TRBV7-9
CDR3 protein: CASSRGTSAYNEQFF
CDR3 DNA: TGTGCCAGCAGCCGAGGGACTAGCGCCTACAATGAGCAGTTCTTC

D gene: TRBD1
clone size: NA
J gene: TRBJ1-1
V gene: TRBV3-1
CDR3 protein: CASSQDTGGAVKAFF
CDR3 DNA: TGTGCCAGCAGCCAAGATACAGGGGGCGCGGTGAAAGCTTTCTTT

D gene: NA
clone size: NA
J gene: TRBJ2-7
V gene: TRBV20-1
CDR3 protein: CSAAGTDEQYF
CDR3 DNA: TGCAGTGCGGCCGGGACGGACGAGCAGTACTTC

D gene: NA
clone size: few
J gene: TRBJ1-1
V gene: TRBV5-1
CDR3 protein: CASSLALAANTEAFF
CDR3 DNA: TGCGCCAGCAGCTTGGCCTTGGCAGCTAACACTGAAGCTTTCTTT

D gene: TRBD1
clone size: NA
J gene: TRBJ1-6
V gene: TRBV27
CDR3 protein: CASTGGLNSPLHF
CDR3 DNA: TGTGCCAGCACAGGGGGCCTTAATTCACCCCTCCACTTT

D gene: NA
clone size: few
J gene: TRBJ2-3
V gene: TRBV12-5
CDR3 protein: CASGLPGRGTDTQYF
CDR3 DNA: TGTGCTAGTGGTTTGCCAGGGAGAGGCACAGATACGCAGTATTTT

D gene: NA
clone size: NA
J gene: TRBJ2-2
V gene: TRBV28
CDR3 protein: CASTVLAGELFF
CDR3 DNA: TGTGCCAGCACCGTTTTGGCCGGGGAGCTGTTTTTT

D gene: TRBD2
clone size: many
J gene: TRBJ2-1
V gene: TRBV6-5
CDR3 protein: CASSSRTSGASYNEQFF
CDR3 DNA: TGTGCCAGCAGTTCGCGGACTAGCGGGGCCTCCTACAATGAGCAGTTCTTC

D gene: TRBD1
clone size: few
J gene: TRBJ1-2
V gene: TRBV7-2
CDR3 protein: CASSYATGDGYTF
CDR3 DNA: TGTGCCAGCAGCTACGCGACAGGGGATGGCTACACCTTC

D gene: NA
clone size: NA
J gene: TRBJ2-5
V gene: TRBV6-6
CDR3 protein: CASSPQDYRETQYF
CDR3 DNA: TGTGCCAGCAGCCCACAGGACTACCGGGAGACCCAGTACTTC

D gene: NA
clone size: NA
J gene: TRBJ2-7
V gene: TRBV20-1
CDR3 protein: CSALKTGHEQYF
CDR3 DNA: TGCAGTGCTTTAAAGACAGGCCACGAGCAGTACTTC

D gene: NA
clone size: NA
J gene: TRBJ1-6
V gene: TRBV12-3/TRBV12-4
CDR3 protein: CASSFSSRRANSPLHF
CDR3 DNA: TGTGCCAGCAGTTTTTCGTCCAGGCGGGCGAATTCACCCCTCCACTTT

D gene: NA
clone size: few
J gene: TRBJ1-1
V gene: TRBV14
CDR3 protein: CASSRSMNTEAFF
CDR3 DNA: TGTGCCAGCAGCCGATCGATGAACACTGAAGCTTTCTTT

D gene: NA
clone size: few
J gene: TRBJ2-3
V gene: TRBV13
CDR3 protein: CASGQGHRADTQYF
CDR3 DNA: TGTGCCAGCGGCCAAGGCCACCGCGCAGATACGCAGTATTTT

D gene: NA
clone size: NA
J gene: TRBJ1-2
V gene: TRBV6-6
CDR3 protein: CASSYSSGAGYTF
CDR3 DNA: TGTGCCAGCAGTTACTCGTCGGGAGCAGGCTACACCTTC

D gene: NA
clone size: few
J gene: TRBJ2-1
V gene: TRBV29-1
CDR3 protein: CSASTGQPRTGKFF
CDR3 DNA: TGCAGCGCATCAACGGGGCAGCCTAGGACGGGGAAGTTCTTC

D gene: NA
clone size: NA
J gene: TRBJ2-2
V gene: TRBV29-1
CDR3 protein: CSVEQDNTGELFF
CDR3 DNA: TGCAGCGTAGAACAGGATAACACCGGGGAGCTGTTTTTT

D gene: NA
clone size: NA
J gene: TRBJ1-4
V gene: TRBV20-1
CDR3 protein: CSARGGSATNEKLFF
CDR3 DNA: TGCAGTGCTAGAGGTGGGAGCGCAACTAATGAAAAACTGTTTTTT

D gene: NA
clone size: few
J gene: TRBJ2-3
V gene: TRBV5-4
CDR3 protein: CASSLEDTDTQYF
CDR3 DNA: TGTGCCAGCAGCTTGGAGGACACAGATACGCAGTATTTT

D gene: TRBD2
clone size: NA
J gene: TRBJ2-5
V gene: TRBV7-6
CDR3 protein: CASSFNYRGDQETQYF
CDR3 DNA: TGTGCCAGCAGCTTTAACTATCGGGGGGATCAAGAGACCCAGTACTTC

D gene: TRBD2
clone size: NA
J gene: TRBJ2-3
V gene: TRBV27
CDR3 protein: CASRLAGVDTQYF
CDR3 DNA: TGTGCCAGTAGGCTAGCGGGGGTAGATACGCAGTATTTT

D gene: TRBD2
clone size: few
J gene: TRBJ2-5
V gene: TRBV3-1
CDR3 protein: CASSQDMASGANNEQYF
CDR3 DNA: TGTGCCAGCAGCCAAGACATGGCTAGCGGGGCCAACAATGAGCAGTACTTC

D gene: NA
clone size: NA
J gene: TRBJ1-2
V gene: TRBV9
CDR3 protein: CASSPERLNYGYTF
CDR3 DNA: TGTGCCAGCAGCCCCGAGCGGTTGAACTATGGCTACACCTTC

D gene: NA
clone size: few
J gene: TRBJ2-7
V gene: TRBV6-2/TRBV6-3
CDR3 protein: CASSFRGGSSYEQYF
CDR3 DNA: TGTGCCAGCAGTTTTCGCGGCGGTAGCTCCTACGAGCAGTACTTC

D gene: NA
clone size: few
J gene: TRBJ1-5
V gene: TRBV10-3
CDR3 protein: CAISVGVDQPQHF
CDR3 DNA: TGTGCCATCAGTGTCGGTGTCGATCAGCCCCAGCATTTT

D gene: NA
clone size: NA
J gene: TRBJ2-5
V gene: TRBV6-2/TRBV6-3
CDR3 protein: CASSYTRTVQETQYF
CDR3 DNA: TGTGCCAGCAGTTACACCAGGACAGTTCAAGAGACCCAGTACTTC

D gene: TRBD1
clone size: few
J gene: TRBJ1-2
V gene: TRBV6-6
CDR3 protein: CASISRTGRGYGYTF
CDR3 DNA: TGTGCCAGCATTTCCCGGACAGGAAGGGGCTATGGCTACACCTTC

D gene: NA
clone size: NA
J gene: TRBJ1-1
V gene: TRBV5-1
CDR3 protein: CASSRDKTNTEAFF
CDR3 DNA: TGCGCCAGCAGCCGGGACAAGACGAACACTGAAGCTTTCTTT

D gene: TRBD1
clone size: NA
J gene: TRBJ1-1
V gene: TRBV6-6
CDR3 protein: CASSYEGAYTEAFF
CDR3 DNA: TGTGCCAGCAGTTACGAGGGGGCGTATACTGAAGCTTTCTTT

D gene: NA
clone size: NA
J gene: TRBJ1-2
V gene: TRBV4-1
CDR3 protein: CASSPRGRQGYTF
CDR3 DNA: TGCGCCAGCAGCCCCAGGGGCCGCCAGGGCTACACCTTC

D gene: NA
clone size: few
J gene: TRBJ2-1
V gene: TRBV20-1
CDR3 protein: CSAEVRYEQFF
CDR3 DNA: TGCAGTGCAGAGGTTAGGTATGAGCAGTTCTTC

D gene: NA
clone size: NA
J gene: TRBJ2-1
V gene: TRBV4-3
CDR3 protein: CASSQSAGPSSEQFF
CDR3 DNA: TGCGCCAGCAGCCAATCCGCGGGACCAAGCAGTGAGCAGTTCTTC